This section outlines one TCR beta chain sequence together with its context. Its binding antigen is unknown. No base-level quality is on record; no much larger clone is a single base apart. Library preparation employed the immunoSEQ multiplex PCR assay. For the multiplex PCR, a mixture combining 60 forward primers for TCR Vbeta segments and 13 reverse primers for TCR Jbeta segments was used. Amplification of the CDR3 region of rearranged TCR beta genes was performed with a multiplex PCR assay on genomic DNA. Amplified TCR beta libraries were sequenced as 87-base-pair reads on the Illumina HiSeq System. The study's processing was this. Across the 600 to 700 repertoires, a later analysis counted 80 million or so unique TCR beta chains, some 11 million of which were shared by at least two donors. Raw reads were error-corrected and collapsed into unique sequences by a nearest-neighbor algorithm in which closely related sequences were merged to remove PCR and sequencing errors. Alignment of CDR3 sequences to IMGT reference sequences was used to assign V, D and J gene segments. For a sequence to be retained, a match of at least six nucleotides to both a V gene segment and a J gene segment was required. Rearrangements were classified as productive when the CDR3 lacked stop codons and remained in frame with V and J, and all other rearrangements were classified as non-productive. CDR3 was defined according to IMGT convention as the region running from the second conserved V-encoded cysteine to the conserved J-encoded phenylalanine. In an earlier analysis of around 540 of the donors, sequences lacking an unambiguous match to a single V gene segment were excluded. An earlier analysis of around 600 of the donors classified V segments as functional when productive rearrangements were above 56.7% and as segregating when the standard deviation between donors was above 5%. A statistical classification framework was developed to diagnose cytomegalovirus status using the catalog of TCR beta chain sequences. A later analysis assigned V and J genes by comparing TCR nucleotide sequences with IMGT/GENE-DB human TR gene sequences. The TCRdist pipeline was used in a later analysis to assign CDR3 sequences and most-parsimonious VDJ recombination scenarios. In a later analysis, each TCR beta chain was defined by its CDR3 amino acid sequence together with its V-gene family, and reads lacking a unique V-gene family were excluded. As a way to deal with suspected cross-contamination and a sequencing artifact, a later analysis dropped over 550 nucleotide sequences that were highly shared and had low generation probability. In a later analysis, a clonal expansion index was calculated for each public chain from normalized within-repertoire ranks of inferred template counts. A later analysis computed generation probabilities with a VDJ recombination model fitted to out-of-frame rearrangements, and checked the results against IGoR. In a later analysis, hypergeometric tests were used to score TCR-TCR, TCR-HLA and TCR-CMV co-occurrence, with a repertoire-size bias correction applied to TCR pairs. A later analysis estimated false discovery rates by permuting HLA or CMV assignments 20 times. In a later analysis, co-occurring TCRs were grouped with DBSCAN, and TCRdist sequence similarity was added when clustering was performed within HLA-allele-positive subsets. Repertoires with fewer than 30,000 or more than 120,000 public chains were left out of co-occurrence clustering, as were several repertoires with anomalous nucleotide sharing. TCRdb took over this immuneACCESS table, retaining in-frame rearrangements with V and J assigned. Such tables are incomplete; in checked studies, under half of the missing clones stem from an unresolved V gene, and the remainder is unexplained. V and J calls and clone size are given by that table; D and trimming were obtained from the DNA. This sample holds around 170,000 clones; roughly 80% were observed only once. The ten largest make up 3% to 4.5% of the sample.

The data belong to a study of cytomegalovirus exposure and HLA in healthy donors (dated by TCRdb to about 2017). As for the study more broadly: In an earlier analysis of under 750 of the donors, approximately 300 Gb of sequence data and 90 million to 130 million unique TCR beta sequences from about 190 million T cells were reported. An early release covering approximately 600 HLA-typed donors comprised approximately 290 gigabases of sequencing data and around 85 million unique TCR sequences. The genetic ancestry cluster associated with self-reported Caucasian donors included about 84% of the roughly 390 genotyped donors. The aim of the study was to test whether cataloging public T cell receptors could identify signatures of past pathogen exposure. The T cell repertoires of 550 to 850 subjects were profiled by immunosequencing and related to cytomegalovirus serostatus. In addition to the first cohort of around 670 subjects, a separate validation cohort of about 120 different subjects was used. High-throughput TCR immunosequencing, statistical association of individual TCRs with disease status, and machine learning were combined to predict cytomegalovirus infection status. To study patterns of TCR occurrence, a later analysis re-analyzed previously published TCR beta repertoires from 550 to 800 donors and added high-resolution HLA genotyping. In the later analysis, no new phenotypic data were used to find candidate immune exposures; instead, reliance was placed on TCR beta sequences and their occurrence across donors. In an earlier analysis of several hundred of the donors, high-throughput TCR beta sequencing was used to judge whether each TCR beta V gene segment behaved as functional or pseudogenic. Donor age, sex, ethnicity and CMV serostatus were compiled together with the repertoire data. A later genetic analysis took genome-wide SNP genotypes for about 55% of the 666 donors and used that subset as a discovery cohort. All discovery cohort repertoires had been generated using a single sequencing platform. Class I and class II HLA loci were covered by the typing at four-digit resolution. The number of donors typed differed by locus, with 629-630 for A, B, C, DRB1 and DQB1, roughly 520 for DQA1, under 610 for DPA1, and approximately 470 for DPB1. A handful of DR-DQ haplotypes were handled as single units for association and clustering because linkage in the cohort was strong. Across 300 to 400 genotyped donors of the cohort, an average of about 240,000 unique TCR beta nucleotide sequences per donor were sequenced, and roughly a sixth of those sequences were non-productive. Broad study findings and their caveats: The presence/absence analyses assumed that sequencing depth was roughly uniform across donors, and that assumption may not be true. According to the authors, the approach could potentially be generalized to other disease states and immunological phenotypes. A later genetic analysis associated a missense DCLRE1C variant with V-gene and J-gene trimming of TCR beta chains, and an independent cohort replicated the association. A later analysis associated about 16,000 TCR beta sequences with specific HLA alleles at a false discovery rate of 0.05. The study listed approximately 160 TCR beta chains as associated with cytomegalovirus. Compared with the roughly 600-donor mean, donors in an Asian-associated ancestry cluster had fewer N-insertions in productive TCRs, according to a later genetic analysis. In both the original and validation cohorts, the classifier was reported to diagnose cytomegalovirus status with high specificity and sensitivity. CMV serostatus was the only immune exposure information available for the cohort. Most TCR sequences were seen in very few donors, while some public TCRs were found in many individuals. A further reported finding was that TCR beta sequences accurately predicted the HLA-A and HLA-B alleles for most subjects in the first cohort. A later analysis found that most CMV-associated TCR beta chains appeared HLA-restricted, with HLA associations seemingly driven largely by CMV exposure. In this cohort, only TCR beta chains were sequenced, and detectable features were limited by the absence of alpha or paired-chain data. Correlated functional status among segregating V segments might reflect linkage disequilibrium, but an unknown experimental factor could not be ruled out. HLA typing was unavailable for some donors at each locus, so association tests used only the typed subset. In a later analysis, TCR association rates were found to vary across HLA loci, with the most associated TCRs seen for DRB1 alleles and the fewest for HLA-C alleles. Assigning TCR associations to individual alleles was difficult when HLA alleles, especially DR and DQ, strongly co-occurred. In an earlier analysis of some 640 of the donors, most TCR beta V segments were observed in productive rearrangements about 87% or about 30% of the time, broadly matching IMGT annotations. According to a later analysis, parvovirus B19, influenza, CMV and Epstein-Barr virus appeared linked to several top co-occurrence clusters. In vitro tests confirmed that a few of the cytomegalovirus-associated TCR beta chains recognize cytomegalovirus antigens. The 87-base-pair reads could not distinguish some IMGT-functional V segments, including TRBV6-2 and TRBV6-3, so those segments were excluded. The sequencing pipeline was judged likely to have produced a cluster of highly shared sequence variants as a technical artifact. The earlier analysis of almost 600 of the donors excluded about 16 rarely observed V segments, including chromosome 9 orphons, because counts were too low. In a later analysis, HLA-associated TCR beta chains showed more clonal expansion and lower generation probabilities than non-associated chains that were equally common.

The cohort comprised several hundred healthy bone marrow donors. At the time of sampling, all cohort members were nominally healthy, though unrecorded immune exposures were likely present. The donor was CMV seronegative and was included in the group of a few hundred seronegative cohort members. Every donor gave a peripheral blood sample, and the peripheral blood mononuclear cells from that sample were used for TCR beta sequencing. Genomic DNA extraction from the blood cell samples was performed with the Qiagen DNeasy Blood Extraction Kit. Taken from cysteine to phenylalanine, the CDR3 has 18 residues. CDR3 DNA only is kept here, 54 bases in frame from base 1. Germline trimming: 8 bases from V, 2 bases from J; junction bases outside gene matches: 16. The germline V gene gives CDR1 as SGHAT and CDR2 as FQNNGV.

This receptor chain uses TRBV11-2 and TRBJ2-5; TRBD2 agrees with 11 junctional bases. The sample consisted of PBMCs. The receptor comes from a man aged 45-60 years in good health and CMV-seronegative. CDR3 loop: CASRTIRPSGGYQETQYF. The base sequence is TGTGCCAGCCGCACAATCCGCCCTAGCGGGGGGTATCAAGAGACCCAGTACTTC. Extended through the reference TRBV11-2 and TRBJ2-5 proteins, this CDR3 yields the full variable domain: EAGVAQSPRYKIIEKRQSVAFWCNPISGHATLYWYQQILGQGPKLLIQFQNNGVVDDSQLPKDRFSAERLKGVDSTLKIQPAKLEDSAVYLCASRTIRPSGGYQETQYFGPGTRLLVL.